This T cell receptor beta chain was captured in a study of T cells in Graves' hyperthyroidism and ophthalmopathy (dated by TCRdb to about 2019). Concerning the study at large: Peripheral blood was sampled at the time of initial diagnosis, prior to any treatment. To identify TCR V-J signatures that set the groups apart, the researchers used a discovery cohort of approximately 98 patients, made up of 40 to 45 with Graves' ophthalmopathy and approximately 57 with stable Graves' hyperthyroidism. Prospective prediction of ophthalmopathy was tested in an independent validation cohort consisting of roughly 19 hyperthyroidism patients and some 16 patients who later progressed to ophthalmopathy. The 75 to 100 discovery patients were randomly split 7:3 into training and test sets. Thyroid tissue and blood T-cell repertoires from about 6 Graves' hyperthyroidism patients were also compared in the study. Following sampling, methimazole starting at 30 mg daily was given to hyperthyroidism patients, and high-dose intravenous methylprednisolone was given to ophthalmopathy patients. The paper describes TCR Vbeta CDR3 sequencing of 130 to 150 peripheral blood samples, made up of 43 ophthalmopathy patients, around 78 hyperthyroidism patients and 17 progressor patients. The research as a whole found: Sample size was not statistically predetermined, and investigators were not blinded to group allocation. In validation, progression to ophthalmopathy was predicted by the model with nearly 71% sensitivity and 72.22% specificity, a median of about 6.8 months before onset. In cross-validation, a model built on a 13 V-J signature told ophthalmopathy apart from stable hyperthyroidism with approximately 90% sensitivity and around 84% specificity, and in testing the same model reached 80%/75%. Blood samples also contained most of the expanded thyroid clonotypes (frequency above 0.001), which suggests that blood repertoires may reflect thyroid immune responses.

Hyperthyroidism patients were newly diagnosed, with disease duration under 2 months, and aged 18 to 65 years. The study excluded patients with uncontrolled infections, other autoimmune diseases, pregnancy or lactation. Clinical symptoms, serum thyroxine and TRAb, thyroid ultrasound, and orbital computed tomography formed the basis for the diagnoses. For progressor patients, blood was drawn at the first diagnosis of hyperthyroidism, before any ophthalmopathy symptoms had appeared. Ficoll-Paque density gradient centrifugation was used to isolate PBMCs from approximately 10 ml of fresh peripheral blood. Progressor patients were first diagnosed with Graves' hyperthyroidism and then developed ophthalmopathy during follow-up. Total RNA was extracted using Trizol reagent, and RNA quality was assessed on an Agilent 2100 Bioanalyzer. Amplification of TCR beta CDR3 regions was carried out from RNA transcripts. A first-round RT-PCR of the TCR CDR3 used the HTBI primer set with the Qiagen OneStep RT-PCR kit. A second multiplex PCR round built the libraries, followed by size selection and purification. Libraries were sequenced paired-end with 100 bp reads on an Illumina HiSeq2000. Per the original workflow: SOAPnuke was used to process the raw data, removing reads that contained adapters or uncalled bases, had a mean Phred below 15, or lacked an exact match to the constant primer or identifier. High-quality paired reads were merged using COPE v1.2.5, and each unique nucleotide sequence was defined as a clonotype. MiTCR v1.1 was used to align the clonotypes against IMGT TRBV, TRBD and TRBJ reference segments. The analysis included only V-J combinations with a frequency above 0.0001, which together covered around 99% of the repertoires. The TCS score was defined as F50 (clonal expansion) divided by E x V (chaos), with BLOSUM62-based TCRdist calculated between CDR3 peptides within each V-J. Welch's t-statistics and random forest reduced around 510 V-J features to about 12, which were used in a naive Bayes classifier (R e1071). The public reads were reprocessed in TCRdb via fastp at Q25 and MiXCR, keeping in-frame beta chains. A single entry per CDR3 protein holds the most common genes and DNA from its merged rows. What appears here as the V and J calls and clone size reflects TCRdb's work, not the paper's. The sample contains around 240,000 distinct CDR3 sequences, about 14% of them found a single time. The ten largest clones add up to roughly 15% of the sample.

At least ten counts were recorded for this clonotype. Its antigen is not yet known. It has no much larger one-base neighbor in the sample; base qualities were not kept. CDR1 and CDR2 (MNHNS, SASEGT) derive from the germline V gene. Counted from cysteine to phenylalanine, this CDR3 has 15 amino acids. The CDR3 DNA has 45 bases and is translated from base 1. V is clipped by 11 bases and J by 0 bases, and the sequence between their germline boundaries is 19 bases long. This TCR was sampled from a woman aged 40 to 49 with Graves' hyperthyroidism that later progressed to Graves' ophthalmopathy. The chain was built from TRBV6-1 and TRBJ1-1, with the D gene call left open. The sequenced sample consisted of blood. The DNA reads TGTGCCCTTAGGAAGCAGGACCTCATGAACACTGAAGCTTTCTTT. Its translation is CALRKQDLMNTEAFF.